This T cell receptor beta chain was recovered during a study of Ad26.COV2.S vaccination and SARS-CoV-2 variants. Background on the study: Dosing was one shot or two shots 56 days apart. Study-level points and caveats: Reported findings describe substantial breadth in spike-specific CD8+ and CD4+ T cell responses following vaccination.

The sample's treatment: around 19 received Ad26.COV2.S at low or high dose, single or two shots; about 5 received placebo; per-sample allocation not given. Sampling was performed 63 days after the first vaccine or placebo injection. This adult donor, from Boston, was 18-55 years old. An Ad26 vector expressing Wuhan-strain SARS-CoV-2 spike constituted the vaccine. This CDR3 contains 16 residues. Germline CDR1 SGHRS, CDR2 YFSETQ. Trimming took 0 bases from V and 2 from J, leaving 12 bases between them. Method: immunoSEQ multiplex PCR; TCRdb's copy keeps in-frame clones and lacks some. The sample consists of a few hundred thousand clones, about four fifths of them appearing once. To note about this clone: Its antigen is not identified.

This chain joins TRBV5-1 and TRBJ2-1; no clear D gene. This clonotype was sampled from a person between 18 and 59 years old who received the Ad26.COV2.S COVID-19 vaccine or a placebo. The sequencing here drew on peripheral blood, taken in a trial of Ad26.COV2.S vaccine versus placebo. The CDR3 nucleotides read TGCGCCAGCAGCTTGGTCAGCCTCCCGACCTACAATGAGCAGTTCTTC. Translation: CASSLVSLPTYNEQFF.